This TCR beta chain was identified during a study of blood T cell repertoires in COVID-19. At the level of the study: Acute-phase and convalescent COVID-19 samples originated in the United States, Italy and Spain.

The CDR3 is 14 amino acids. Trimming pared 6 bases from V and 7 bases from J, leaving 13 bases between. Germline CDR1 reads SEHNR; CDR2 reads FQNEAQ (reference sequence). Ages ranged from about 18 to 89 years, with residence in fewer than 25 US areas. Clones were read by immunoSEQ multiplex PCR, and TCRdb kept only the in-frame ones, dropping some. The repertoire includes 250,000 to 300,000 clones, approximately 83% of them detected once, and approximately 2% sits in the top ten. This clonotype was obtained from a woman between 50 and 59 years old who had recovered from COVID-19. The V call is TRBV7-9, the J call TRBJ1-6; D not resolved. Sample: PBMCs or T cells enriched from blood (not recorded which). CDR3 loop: CASSPPTGNSPLHF. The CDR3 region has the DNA TGTGCCAGCAGTCCCCCCACGGGGAATTCACCCCTCCACTTT.